This TCR beta chain was identified during a study of blood T cell repertoires in COVID-19. Study-level information: Whether acute or convalescent, the COVID-19 samples came from the United States, Italy and Spain.

The table came from immunoSEQ multiplex PCR; TCRdb's copy has only in-frame clones and leaves some out. This sample carries hundreds of thousands of clones, 65% to 90% of them seen once, and the ten largest clones take roughly 5%. CDR1 is SNHLY and CDR2 is FYNNEI in the germline V gene. V was clipped by 11 bases and J by 2 bases, with 17 bases between them. This CDR3 comprises 14 residues. Sequenced input: peripheral blood. This clonotype originated in a man over 45 with COVID-19, enrolled during active disease. The rearrangement uses TRBV2 and TRBJ2-3; a possible D gene is TRBD2 (7 bases). CDR3 amino acids: CALTGGQITDTQYF. The CDR3 coding sequence is TGTGCCCTCACCGGGGGGCAAATCACAGATACGCAGTATTTT. Full variable domain (outside the CDR3, taken from reference TRBV2 and TRBJ2-3): EPEVTQTPSHQVTQMGQEVILRCVPISNHLYFYWYRQILGQKVEFLVSFYNNEISEKSEIFDDQFSVERPDGSNFTLKIRSTKLEDSAMYFCALTGGQITDTQYFGPGTRLTVL.